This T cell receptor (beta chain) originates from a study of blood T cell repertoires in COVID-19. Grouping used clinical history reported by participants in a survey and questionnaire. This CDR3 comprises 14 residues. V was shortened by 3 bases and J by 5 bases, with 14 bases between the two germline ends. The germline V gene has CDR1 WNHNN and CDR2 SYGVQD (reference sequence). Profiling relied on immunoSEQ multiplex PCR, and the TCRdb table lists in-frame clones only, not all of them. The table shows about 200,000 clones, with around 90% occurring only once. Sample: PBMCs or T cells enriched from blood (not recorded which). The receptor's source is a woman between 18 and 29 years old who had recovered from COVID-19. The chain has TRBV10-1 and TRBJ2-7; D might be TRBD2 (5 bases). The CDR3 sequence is CASSDGRELDEQYF. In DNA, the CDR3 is TGCGCCAGCAGTGATGGTCGCGAACTAGACGAGCAGTACTTC.